Each of the 17 T cell receptor beta chains below was sequenced from the same sample in a study of blood T cell repertoires in COVID-19. Sequenced by immunoSEQ multiplex PCR; TCRdb stores in-frame clones only, minus some. The sample includes tens of thousands of clones, 89% seen only once; the top ten take 1.5% to 2%. The sequenced sample was peripheral blood. The receptors shown here come from a man aged 55 to 70 with acute or convalescent COVID-19.

J is TRBJ1-6 and V is TRBV9; 7 positions agree with TRBD1. J gave up 7 bases and V 0 bases, and 7 bases lay outside the gene matches. Germline CDR1 reads SGDLS; CDR2 reads YYNGEE. The CDR3 runs to 16 residues. As DNA, the CDR3 is TGTGCCAGCAGCGTAGGTAGGGGGCCTACCAATTCACCCCTCCACTTT. Encoded protein: CASSVGRGPTNSPLHF.

This chain joins TRBV11-2 and TRBJ2-3; possibly TRBD2 for D (5 bases). The CDR3 contains 15 residues. Looked up from germline, CDR1 is SGHAT and CDR2 is FQNNGV. The V end lost 4 bases, the J end lost 0 bases, and 11 bases lay between the germline ends. CDR3 sequence: CASSSRGFSTDTQYF. The CDR3 DNA reads TGTGCCAGCAGCTCACGGGGTTTTAGCACAGATACGCAGTATTTT.

This chain links TRBV4-2 with TRBJ2-1, with 10 bases lining up with TRBD2. The CDR3 is made up of 17 amino acids. Unmatched junction bases numbered 10, after V lost 5 bases and J lost 3 bases. CDR1 is LGHNA, CDR2 YNFKEQ, per germline. The CDR3 DNA sequence: TGTGCCAGCAGCTACTACTCCAGCGGGGGGGTCTACAATGAGCAGTTCTTC. It yields the protein CASSYYSSGGVYNEQFF.

This rearrangement joins TRBV27 to TRBJ2-2; the D gene is possibly TRBD1 (6 bases). Germline loops: CDR1 MNHEY, CDR2 SMNVEV (reference sequence). V lost 1 base and J lost 4, with 16 bases in between. The CDR3 has 17 residues. CDR3: CASSLYSDREATGELFF. The DNA of the CDR3 is TGTGCCAGCAGTTTATATTCGGACAGAGAGGCCACCGGGGAGCTGTTTTTT.

The J gene is TRBJ2-5, the V gene TRBV19; TRBD2 matches at 8 bases. The J segment lost 2 bases and the V segment lost 4 bases, leaving 6 bases of the junction unmatched. The germline V gene has CDR1 LNHDA and CDR2 SQIVND (reference sequence). The CDR3 contains 15 residues. CDR3 loop: CASSTSGGDQETQYF. The CDR3 bases are TGTGCCAGTAGTACGAGCGGGGGCGATCAAGAGACCCAGTACTTC.

The V gene is TRBV18, the J gene TRBJ1-6; 12 positions match TRBD1. Germline assignment: CDR1 KGHSH and CDR2 LQKENI. This CDR3 is 18 amino acids long. Trimming cost V 3 bases and J 6 bases; bases outside gene matches: 9. CDR3 coding DNA: TGTGCCAGCTCACCCTCGGCGGGGACAGGGGGCCGTAATTCACCCCTCCACTTT. It encodes CASSPSAGTGGRNSPLHF.

The chain recombines TRBV2 with TRBJ2-7, with 9 bases matching TRBD1. The V and J ends lost 8 bases and 5 bases, in that order; junction bases with no gene match: 7. This CDR3 comprises 13 residues. From germline, CDR1 is SNHLY and CDR2 FYNNEI. This CDR3 reads CASQGTGYDEQYF. DNA for the CDR3: TGTGCCAGCCAGGGGACAGGGTATGACGAGCAGTACTTC. Based on the CDR3 plus reference TRBV2 and TRBJ2-7, the full variable domain is EPEVTQTPSHQVTQMGQEVILRCVPISNHLYFYWYRQILGQKVEFLVSFYNNEISEKSEIFDDQFSVERPDGSNFTLKIRSTKLEDSAMYFCASQGTGYDEQYFGPGTRLTVT.

The CDR3 spells CASRRGGGGSNQPQHF. In DNA form, the CDR3 reads TGTGCCAGCAGACGCGGGGGGGGCGGATCCAATCAGCCCCAGCATTTT. V usage is TRBV21-1 and J usage is TRBJ1-5. TRBV21-1 is a listed pseudogene. This CDR3 is 16 amino acids long.

This rearrangement joins TRBV9 to TRBJ1-1, with D tentatively TRBD1 (5 bases). The germline V gene has CDR1 SGDLS and CDR2 YYNGEE. The CDR3 has 13 residues. V gave up 1 base and J gave up 9 bases, with 13 bases separating them. This CDR3 reads CASSVSGGTQAFF. CDR3 nucleotide sequence: TGTGCCAGCAGCGTATCAGGAGGGACTCAAGCTTTCTTT.

The rearrangement joins TRBV5-4 to TRBJ1-4; D is undetermined. The CDR3 covers 14 residues. Trimming stripped 0 bases from V and 0 bases from J, with 3 bases between. CDR1 is SGHNT and CDR2 is YYREEE in the germline V gene (reference sequence). CDR3 nucleotides: TGTGCCAGCAGCTTGGCCACAACTAATGAAAAACTGTTTTTT. Translated, it gives CASSLATTNEKLFF.

This clone has only one observation. The rearrangement uses TRBV27 and TRBJ1-1, with a possible D match to TRBD1 (6 bases). Trimming cost V 3 bases and J 3 bases, with 8 bases left between them. Looked up from germline, CDR1 is MNHEY and CDR2 is SMNVEV (reference sequence). This CDR3 has 13 residues. The CDR3 reads CASSLGAYTEAFF. CDR3 DNA: TGTGCCAGCAGTTTGGGGGCGTACACTGAAGCTTTCTTT.

This chain joins TRBV6-1 and TRBJ1-3, with D possibly being TRBD1 (5 bases). V was trimmed by 1 base and J by 12 bases, leaving 16 bases between them. The CDR3 has 14 residues. Germline loops: CDR1 MNHNS, CDR2 SASEGT. This CDR3 reads CASSEGAYQQGIYF. CDR3 in DNA: TGTGCCAGCAGTGAAGGGGCATACCAGCAGGGCATATATTTT.

The rearrangement joins TRBV6-1 to TRBJ1-2, with D possibly being TRBD1 (6 bases). With 2 bases removed from V and 4 bases from J, the gap between germline ends came to 11 bases. Germline CDR1 and CDR2: MNHNS and SASEGT. The CDR3 has 14 amino acids. CDR3 sequence (DNA): TGTGCCAGCAGTGAATTGTGGACAGCCTATGGCTACACCTTC. It yields the protein CASSELWTAYGYTF.

J is TRBJ1-4 and V is TRBV5-1, with a weak D call TRBD1 (6 bases). The V gene's germline CDR1 is SGHRS and CDR2 YFSETQ. This CDR3 comprises 14 residues. Trimming took off 3 bases at V and 2 bases at J, with 8 bases between the two ends. The CDR3 region is CASSYDRTNEKLFF. The CDR3 DNA is TGCGCCAGCAGCTATGACAGGACTAATGAAAAACTGTTTTTT.

The chain is built from TRBV30 and TRBJ2-3; 9 bases line up with TRBD1. Germline lookup yields CDR1 GTSNPN and CDR2 SVGIG (reference sequence). This CDR3 region has 14 residues. The V gene end was trimmed by 5 bases and the J gene end by 5 bases; junction bases not matched to a gene: 8. Here the CDR3 DNA reads TGTGCCTGGGGTCCGGGACAGGGTATAGATACGCAGTATTTT. Its protein product is CAWGPGQGIDTQYF.

The DNA of the CDR3 is TGTGCCAGCAGCTCTCACCAGGGGCCCCCCAACACCGGGGAGCTGTTTTTT. Encoded protein: CASSSHQGPPNTGELFF. The chain employs TRBV11-3 and TRBJ2-2; maybe TRBD1 (6 bases). This CDR3 region has 17 residues. Trimming stripped 4 bases from V and 2 bases from J, with 17 bases between. Germline V lookup: CDR1 SGHNT, CDR2 YENEEA.

The chain carries TRBV25-1 and TRBJ2-2; D is ambiguous. Trimming stripped 7 bases from V and 0 bases from J, with 12 bases between. The CDR3 extends over 15 amino acids. CDR1 MGHDK and CDR2 SYGVNS come from the germline V gene. CDR3 region: CASNSRQANTGELFF. CDR3 nucleotide sequence: TGTGCCAGCAACTCCCGGCAGGCGAACACCGGGGAGCTGTTTTTT.